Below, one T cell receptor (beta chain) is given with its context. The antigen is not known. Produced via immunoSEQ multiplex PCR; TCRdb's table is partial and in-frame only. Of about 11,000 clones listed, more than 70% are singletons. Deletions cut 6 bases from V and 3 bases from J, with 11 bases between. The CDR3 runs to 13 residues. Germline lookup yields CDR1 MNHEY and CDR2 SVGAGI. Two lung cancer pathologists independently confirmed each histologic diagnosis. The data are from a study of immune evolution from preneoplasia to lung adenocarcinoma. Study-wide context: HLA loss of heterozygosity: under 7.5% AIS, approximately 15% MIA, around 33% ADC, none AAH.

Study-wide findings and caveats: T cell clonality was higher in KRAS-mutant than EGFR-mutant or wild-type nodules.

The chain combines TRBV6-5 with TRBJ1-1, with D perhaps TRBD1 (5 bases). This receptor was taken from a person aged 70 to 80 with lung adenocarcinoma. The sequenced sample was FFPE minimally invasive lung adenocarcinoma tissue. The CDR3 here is CASRSTGDTEAFF. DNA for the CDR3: TGTGCCAGCAGGAGTACGGGGGACACTGAAGCTTTCTTT.